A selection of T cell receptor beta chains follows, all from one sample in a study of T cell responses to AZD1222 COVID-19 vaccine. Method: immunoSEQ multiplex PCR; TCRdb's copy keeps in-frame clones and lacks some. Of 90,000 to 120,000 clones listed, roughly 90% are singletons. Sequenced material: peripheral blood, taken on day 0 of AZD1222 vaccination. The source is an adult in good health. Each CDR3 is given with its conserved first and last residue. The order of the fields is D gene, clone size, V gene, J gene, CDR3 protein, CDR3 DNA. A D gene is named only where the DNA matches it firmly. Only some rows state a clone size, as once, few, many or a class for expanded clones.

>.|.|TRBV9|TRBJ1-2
CASSAPRGSPNYGYTF
TGTGCCAGCAGCGCGCCCAGGGGCAGCCCTAACTATGGCTACACCTTC
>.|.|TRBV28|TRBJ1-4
CASLTGGADDEKLFF
TGTGCCAGCCTCACGGGGGGGGCGGACGATGAAAAACTGTTTTTT
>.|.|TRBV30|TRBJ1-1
CAWIRGHGTEAFF
TGTGCCTGGATTCGGGGACACGGGACTGAAGCTTTCTTT
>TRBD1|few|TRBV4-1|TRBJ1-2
CASSQTGTGGPTGGYTF
TGCGCCAGCAGCCAGACCGGGACAGGGGGCCCTACTGGAGGCTACACCTTC
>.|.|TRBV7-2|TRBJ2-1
CASSLGAPDGSYNEQFF
TGTGCCAGCAGCCTTGGGGCTCCCGACGGCAGTTACAATGAGCAGTTCTTC
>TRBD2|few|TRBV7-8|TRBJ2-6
CASSPLGGDPGAGANVLTF
TGTGCCAGCAGCCCGTTGGGGGGGGACCCCGGAGCTGGGGCCAACGTCCTGACTTTC
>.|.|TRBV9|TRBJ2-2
CASSPPSPRGPLGDTGELFF
TGTGCCAGCAGCCCCCCCAGCCCCCGGGGCCCCCTTGGGGACACCGGGGAGCTGTTTTTT
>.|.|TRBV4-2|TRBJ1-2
CASSPHPAGSFGYTF
TGTGCCAGCAGCCCCCATCCCGCAGGGTCATTCGGCTACACCTTC
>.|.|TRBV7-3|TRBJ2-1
CASSLRPAGSSYNEQFF
TGTGCCAGCAGCTTAAGGCCTGCGGGTAGCTCCTACAATGAGCAGTTCTTC
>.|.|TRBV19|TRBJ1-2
CASSIPGRNYGYTF
TGTGCCAGTAGTATCCCGGGACGGAACTATGGCTACACCTTC
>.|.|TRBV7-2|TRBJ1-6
CASSSIRLNSPLHF
TGTGCCAGCAGCAGCATCAGGTTGAACTCACCCCTCCACTTT
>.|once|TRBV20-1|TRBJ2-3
CSASVLDTQYF
TGCAGTGCTAGTGTGTTAGATACGCAGTATTTT
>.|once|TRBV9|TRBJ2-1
CASSQGLYNEQFF
TGTGCCAGCAGCCAGGGGTTATACAATGAGCAGTTCTTC
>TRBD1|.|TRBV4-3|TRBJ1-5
CASSQSTGAGQPQHF
TGCGCCAGCAGCCAAAGTACAGGGGCAGGTCAGCCCCAGCATTTT
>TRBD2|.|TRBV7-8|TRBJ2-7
CASSLPGRAYEQYF
TGTGCCAGCAGCTTACCCGGGAGGGCCTACGAGCAGTACTTC
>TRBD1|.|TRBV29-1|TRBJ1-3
CSGRDRDSSGNTIYF
TGCAGCGGAAGGGACAGGGACTCCTCTGGAAACACCATATATTTT
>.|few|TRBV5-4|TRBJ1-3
CASSLQGPGNTIYF
TGTGCCAGCAGCTTACAGGGACCCGGAAACACCATATATTTT
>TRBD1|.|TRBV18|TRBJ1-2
CASSPTIEQGDSGYTF
TGTGCCAGCTCACCAACTATTGAACAGGGGGACAGTGGCTACACCTTC
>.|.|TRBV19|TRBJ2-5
CASSSGIGLRETQYF
TGTGCCAGTAGTAGTGGAATAGGACTCAGGGAGACCCAGTACTTC
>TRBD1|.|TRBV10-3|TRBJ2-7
CAISDSRTGGRVGQYF
TGTGCCATCAGTGATTCCCGGACAGGCGGAAGAGTTGGGCAGTACTTC
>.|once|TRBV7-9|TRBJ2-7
CASSLAQARTNEQYF
TGTGCCAGCAGCTTAGCGCAGGCTAGAACCAACGAGCAGTACTTC
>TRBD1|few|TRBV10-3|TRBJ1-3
CAISEGTGIGNTIYF
TGTGCCATCAGTGAGGGGACAGGGATTGGAAACACCATATATTTT